This T cell receptor (beta chain) was observed in a study of cytotoxic CD8 clonotypes in ibrutinib-treated CLL. On the study more broadly: Once treatment had gone on for a median of around eleven months, range 6 to 36, response samples were drawn. Study-wide results and limits: An increase in clonality occurred at ibrutinib response, followed by a return toward baseline at progression. Baseline-level clonality went beyond age-matched healthy donors and moved in step with circulating CD8+ T-cell counts.

CDR1 is SGHRS, CDR2 YFSETQ, per germline. Trimming stripped 4 bases from V and 0 bases from J, with 13 bases between. This CDR3 region has 15 residues. Cryopreserved PBMCs supplied about 2 micrograms of genomic DNA for TCR beta libraries. On this clone itself: The antigen is not known.

This table comes from immunoSEQ multiplex PCR, and its TCRdb copy is limited to in-frame clones, with some not included. Of hundreds of thousands of clones in the sample, roughly three quarters are singletons; the top ten hold about 10%. The material sequenced was PBMCs, taken after 12 months of ibrutinib treatment. This clonotype was obtained from a human donor with chronic lymphocytic leukemia. The chain combines TRBV5-1 with TRBJ1-2; D uncertain. CDR3 amino acids: CASSPNSGSNYGYTF. The CDR3 DNA follows: TGCGCCAGCAGCCCAAACTCGGGGTCTAACTATGGCTACACCTTC. Using reference TRBV5-1 and TRBJ1-2 for the parts outside the CDR3, the full variable domain is KAGVTQTPRYLIKTRGQQVTLSCSPISGHRSVSWYQQTPGQGLQFLFEYFSETQRNKGNFPGRFSGRQFSNSRSEMNVSTLELGDSALYLCASSPNSGSNYGYTFGSGTRLTVV.